This record looks at one TCR beta chain sequence and its context. Its target is unknown. The repertoire was sequenced with immunoSEQ multiplex PCR; TCRdb's copy has only in-frame clones and lacks some. Of some 1,600,000 clones in the sample, nearly 99% are singletons; the top ten hold less than 0.55%. The data originate from a study of shared clonotypes between healthy human individuals. Turning to the study itself: Each donor's CD4 naive and CD4 memory cells filled three plates apiece, CD8 naive two, and CD8 memory one. Study-level results: Generation of non-shared clonotypes was less probable than generation of clonotypes shared by all four donors.

The CDR3 sequence is 13 residues long. Germline V gives CDR1 SGDLS, CDR2 YYNGEE. V was cut by 4 bases and J by 4 bases, with 10 bases left in between. This sequence was found in a man aged 25-40 years in good health. V gene TRBV9 combines with J gene TRBJ2-3, with D perhaps matching TRBD2 (5 bases). The sequenced sample was naive CD4+ T cells sorted from blood. Subset noted: CD45RA+ positively selected. The CDR3 region has the DNA TGTGCCAGCAGCTCTGAGGGCGCAGATACGCAGTATTTT. Protein product: CASSSEGADTQYF.